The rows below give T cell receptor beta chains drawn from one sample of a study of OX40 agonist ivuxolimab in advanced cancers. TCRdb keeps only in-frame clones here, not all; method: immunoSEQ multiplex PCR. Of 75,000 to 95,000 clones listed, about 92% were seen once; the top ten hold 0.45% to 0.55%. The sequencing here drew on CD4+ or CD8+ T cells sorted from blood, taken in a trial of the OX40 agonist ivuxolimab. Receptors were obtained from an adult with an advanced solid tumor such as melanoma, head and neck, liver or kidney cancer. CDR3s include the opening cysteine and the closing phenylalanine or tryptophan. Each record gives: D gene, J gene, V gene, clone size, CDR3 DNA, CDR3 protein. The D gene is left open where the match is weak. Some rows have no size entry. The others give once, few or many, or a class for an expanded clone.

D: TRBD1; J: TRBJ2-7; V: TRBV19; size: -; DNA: TGTGCCAGTAAGCCCTCGGGACAGTCCTACGAGCAGTACTTC; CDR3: CASKPSGQSYEQYF
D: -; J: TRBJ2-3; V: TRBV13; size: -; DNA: TGTGCCAGCAGCCTCGACACTAATACAGATACGCAGTATTTT; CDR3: CASSLDTNTDTQYF
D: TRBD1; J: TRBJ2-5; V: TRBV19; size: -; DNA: TGTGCCACGGAAGGACAGGGAAAAGAGACCCAGTACTTC; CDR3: CATEGQGKETQYF
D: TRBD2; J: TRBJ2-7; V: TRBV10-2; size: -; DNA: TGCGCCAGCAGGGGACTAGACTACGAGCAGTACTTC; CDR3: CASRGLDYEQYF
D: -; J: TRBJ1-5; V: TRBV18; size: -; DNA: TGTGCCAGCTCACTAAAACAGACAGGAGATAGCAATCAGCCCCAGCATTTT; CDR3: CASSLKQTGDSNQPQHF
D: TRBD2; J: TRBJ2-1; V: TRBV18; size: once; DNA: TGTGCCAGCTCCCCTCTCGGGCGGGGGGACAATGAGCAGTTCTTC; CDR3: CASSPLGRGDNEQFF
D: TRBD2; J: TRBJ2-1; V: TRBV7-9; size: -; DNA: TGTGCCAGCAGGAGAGTGGCTAGCGGGAAGGCTGAGCAGTTCTTC; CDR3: CASRRVASGKAEQFF
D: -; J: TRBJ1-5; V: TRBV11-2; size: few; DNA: TGTGCCTATAAATTGGGAAGGGATCAGCCCCAGCATTTT; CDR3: CAYKLGRDQPQHF
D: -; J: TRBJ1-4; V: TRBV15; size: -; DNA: TGTGCCACCAGCAGGGCGATTGGGGCCGAAGGTGAAAAACTGTTTTTT; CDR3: CATSRAIGAEGEKLFF
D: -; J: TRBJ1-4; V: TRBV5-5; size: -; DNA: TGTGCCAGCAGCCCTACTCCAGGGTCCACTAATGAAAAACTGTTTTTT; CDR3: CASSPTPGSTNEKLFF
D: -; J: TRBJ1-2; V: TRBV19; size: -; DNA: TGTGCCAGTCGAGGGGATCGACAGGCTGAGAACTATGGCTACACCTTC; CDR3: CASRGDRQAENYGYTF
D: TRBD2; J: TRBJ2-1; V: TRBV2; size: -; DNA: TGTGCCAGCATGGCGGGAGTCTACAATGAGCAGTTCTTC; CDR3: CASMAGVYNEQFF
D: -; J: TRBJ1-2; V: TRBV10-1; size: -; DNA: TGCGCCAGCAGTGAGTCGGGAGAGGCTAACTATGGCTACACCTTC; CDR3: CASSESGEANYGYTF
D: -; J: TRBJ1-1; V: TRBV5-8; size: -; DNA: TGTGCCAGCAGCTTGGAGATGGGGGCCGACACTGAAGCTTTCTTT; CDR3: CASSLEMGADTEAFF
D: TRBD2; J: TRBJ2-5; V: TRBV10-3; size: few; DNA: TGTGCCATCAGTGGTCGGGGAGGGGAGACCCAGTACTTC; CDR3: CAISGRGGETQYF
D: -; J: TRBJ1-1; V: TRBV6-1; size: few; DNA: TGTGCCAGCAGTCGGGACGGTAACACTGAAGCTTTCTTT; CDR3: CASSRDGNTEAFF
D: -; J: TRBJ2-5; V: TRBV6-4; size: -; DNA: TGTGCCAGCAGTGACTCGACCGGAAAGACCCAGTACTTC; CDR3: CASSDSTGKTQYF
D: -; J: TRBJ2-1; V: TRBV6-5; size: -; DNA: TGTGCCAGCAGTTACTCGATGGGTCCAGGGGACAATGAGCAGTTCTTC; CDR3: CASSYSMGPGDNEQFF
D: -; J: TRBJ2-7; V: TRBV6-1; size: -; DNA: TGTGCCAGCAGGTCCGGAGTATCGAGAGAGCAGTACTTC; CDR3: CASRSGVSREQYF
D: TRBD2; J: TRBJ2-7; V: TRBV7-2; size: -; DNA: TGTGCCAGCAGCTTAAGCGGACTAGCGGGGTGGGTGTACTTC; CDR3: CASSLSGLAGWVYF
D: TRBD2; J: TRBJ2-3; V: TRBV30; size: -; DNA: TGTGCCTGGAGCCGCGGGCTAGCGGGGCAAGATACGCAGTATTTT; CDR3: CAWSRGLAGQDTQYF
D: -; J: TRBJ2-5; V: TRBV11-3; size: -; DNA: TGTGCCAGCAGCTTTGAAGAGACCCAGTACTTC; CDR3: CASSFEETQYF
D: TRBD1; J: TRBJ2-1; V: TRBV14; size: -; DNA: TGTGCCAGCAGCCAAGATAGGGACAGGGGAACGGGGCAGTTCTTC; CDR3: CASSQDRDRGTGQFF
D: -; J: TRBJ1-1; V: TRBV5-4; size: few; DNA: TGTGCCAGCAGATTTGACAGGAAGCACACTGAAGCTTTCTTT; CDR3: CASRFDRKHTEAFF
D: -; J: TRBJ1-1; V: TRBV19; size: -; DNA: TGTGCCAGTACGAGAGGCCAGGTCATGAACACTGAAGCTTTCTTT; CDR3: CASTRGQVMNTEAFF